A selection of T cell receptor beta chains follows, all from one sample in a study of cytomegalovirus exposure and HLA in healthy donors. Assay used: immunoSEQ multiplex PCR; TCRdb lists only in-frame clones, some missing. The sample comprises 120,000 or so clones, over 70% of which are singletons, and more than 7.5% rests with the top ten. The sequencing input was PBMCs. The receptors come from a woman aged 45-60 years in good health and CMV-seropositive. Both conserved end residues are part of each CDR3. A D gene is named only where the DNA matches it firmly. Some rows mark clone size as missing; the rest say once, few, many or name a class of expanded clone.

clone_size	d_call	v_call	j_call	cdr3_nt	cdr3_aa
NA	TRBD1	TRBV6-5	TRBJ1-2	TGTGCCAGCAGTTACGGGCAGGGGGCTGGCGGCTACACCTTC	CASSYGQGAGGYTF
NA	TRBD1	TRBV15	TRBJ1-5	TGTGCCACCAGCAGGGGACAGGGCAATCAGCCCCAGCATTTT	CATSRGQGNQPQHF
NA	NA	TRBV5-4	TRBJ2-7	TGTGCCAGCAGCTTGCGGGAAACCTACGAGCAGTACTTC	CASSLRETYEQYF
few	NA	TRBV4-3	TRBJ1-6	TGCGCCAGCAGCCAACTCCTCCCCGACAGGAACTATAATTCACCCCTCCACTTT	CASSQLLPDRNYNSPLHF
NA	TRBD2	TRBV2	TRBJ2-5	TGTGCCAGCAGTGAACTTCCGGGGGGGGAGACCCAGTACTTC	CASSELPGGETQYF
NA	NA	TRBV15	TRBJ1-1	TGTGCCACCAGCAGAGGCGGGACCCTGAACACTGAAGCTTTCTTT	CATSRGGTLNTEAFF
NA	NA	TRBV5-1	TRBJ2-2	TGCGCCAGCAGCTCCTTTCCACGGACTGGTGACACCGGGGAGCTGTTTTTT	CASSSFPRTGDTGELFF
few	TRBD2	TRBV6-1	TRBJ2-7	TGTGCCAGCAGTGAAAGGACTAGCGGTCGCCACGAGCAGTACTTC	CASSERTSGRHEQYF
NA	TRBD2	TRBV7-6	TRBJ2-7	TGTGCCAGCAGCTCCCCGACTAGCGGGAGAAACGAGCAGTACTTC	CASSSPTSGRNEQYF
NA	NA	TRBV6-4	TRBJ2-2	TGTGCCAGCGCATGGACAGCAAACACCGGGGAGCTGTTTTTT	CASAWTANTGELFF
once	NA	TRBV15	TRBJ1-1	TGTGCCACCAGCAGAGAAATTGGGAGAGGTACTGAAGCTTTCTTT	CATSREIGRGTEAFF
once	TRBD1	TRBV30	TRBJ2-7	TGTGCCTGGAGTGGGACAGGGGGCCGAGCCGAGCAGTACTTC	CAWSGTGGRAEQYF
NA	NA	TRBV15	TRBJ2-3	TGTGCCACCAAGCACGGTAGCACAGATACGCAGTATTTT	CATKHGSTDTQYF
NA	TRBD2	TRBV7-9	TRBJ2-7	TGTGCCAGCGGCCCCGGGACTACGGACGACGAGCAGTACTTC	CASGPGTTDDEQYF
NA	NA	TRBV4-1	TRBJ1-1	TGCGCCAGCAGCCAAGATTTTACACAGAACACTGAAGCTTTCTTT	CASSQDFTQNTEAFF
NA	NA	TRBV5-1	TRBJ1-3	TGCGCCAGCAGCTTGTCAGGGACACAGACTGGAAACACCATATATTTT	CASSLSGTQTGNTIYF
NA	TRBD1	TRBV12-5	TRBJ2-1	TGTGCTAGTGGTTCGGCGACAGGGGGCTACAATGAGCAGTTCTTC	CASGSATGGYNEQFF
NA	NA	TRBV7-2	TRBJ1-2	TGTGCCAGCAGCTTGGGGGCGCGGCAGCATGGCTACACCTTC	CASSLGARQHGYTF
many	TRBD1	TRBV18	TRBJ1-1	TGTGCCAGCCAGGGACAGGCAAACACTGAAGCTTTCTTT	CASQGQANTEAFF
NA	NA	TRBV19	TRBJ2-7	TGTGCCAGTAGCTACACCCGGGGAACGACGCTTGACGAGCAGTACTTC	CASSYTRGTTLDEQYF
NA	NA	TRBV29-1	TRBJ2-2	TGCAGCGTTGATCGGGGGATGACCGGGGAGCTGTTTTTT	CSVDRGMTGELFF
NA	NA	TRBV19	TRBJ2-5	TGTGCCAGTAGTATCCAGGGGAGAGAGACCCAGTACTTC	CASSIQGRETQYF
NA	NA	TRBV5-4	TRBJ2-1	TGTGCCAGCAGCTTGGATGGGCTCGATGAGCAGTTCTTC	CASSLDGLDEQFF
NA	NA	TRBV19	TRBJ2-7	TGTGCCAGTAGTAGGGGGACTGGATACGAGCAGTACTTC	CASSRGTGYEQYF
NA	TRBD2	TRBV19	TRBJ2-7	TGTGCCAGTTCCTCGGCGGGAGGGAAATACGAGCAGTACTTC	CASSSAGGKYEQYF
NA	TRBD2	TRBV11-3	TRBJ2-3	TGTGCCAGCAGCTTCATCGGGGGGGCTAGCACAGATACGCAGTATTTT	CASSFIGGASTDTQYF
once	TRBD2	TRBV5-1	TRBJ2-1	TGCGCCAGCAGCTTAGCGGGAGTCTTGGAAAATGAGCAGTTCTTC	CASSLAGVLENEQFF
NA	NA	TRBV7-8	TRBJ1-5	TGTGCCAGCAGCTTAAACAGGGCGGATAGCAATCAGCCCCAGCATTTT	CASSLNRADSNQPQHF
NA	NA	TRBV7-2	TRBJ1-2	TGTGCCAGCAGCTTAGCCACAGTAGATGGCTACACCTTC	CASSLATVDGYTF
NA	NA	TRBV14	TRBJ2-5	TGTGCCAGCAGCCAAGCACAGGCGGTGTACTTC	CASSQAQAVYF
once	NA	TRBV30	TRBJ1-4	TGTGCCTGGAATAGGTGGGGGGATACTAATGAAAAACTGTTTTTT	CAWNRWGDTNEKLFF
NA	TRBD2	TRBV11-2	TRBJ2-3	TGTGCCAGCAGCTTCCAACTAGCGGGAATCACAGATACGCAGTATTTT	CASSFQLAGITDTQYF